These 24 T cell receptor beta chains share one sample of origin, sequenced in a study of blood T cell repertoires in COVID-19 (dated by TCRdb to 2019 to 2021). Libraries were made using the immunoSEQ multiplex PCR assay. The source is immuneACCESS, and TCRdb retained only in-frame sequences with V and J called. Part of the clones is not carried over; for the studies checked, unresolved V genes explain less than half of this, and the remainder is unexplained. In this sample the table shows approximately 160,000 clones, around 77% of which occur a single time. The ten biggest clones cover roughly 2.8% of the sample. Sequencing input: peripheral blood. The receptors come from a man aged 65 to 79 with acute or convalescent COVID-19.

V gene TRBV7-9 combines with J gene TRBJ2-1, with TRBD1 matching 7 bases. CDR1 is SEHNR and CDR2 is FQNEAQ in the germline V gene (reference sequence). V lost 3 bases to trimming and J lost 3 bases; unmatched junction nucleotides: 5. The CDR3 has 15 amino acids. The CDR3 DNA is TGTGCCAGCAGCTTCGGGACAGACCACTACAATGAGCAGTTCTTC. Residues: CASSFGTDHYNEQFF.

The chain couples TRBV7-8 to TRBJ1-1; a possible D gene is TRBD1 (5 bases). Trimming cost V 2 bases and J 6 bases, with 16 bases left between them. CDR1 and CDR2 (germline): SGHVS, FQNEAQ. There are 15 residues in the CDR3. The CDR3 sequence: CASSLSGNGLAEAFF. The CDR3 bases are TGTGCCAGCAGCTTATCAGGGAACGGTCTGGCTGAAGCTTTCTTT.

The chain's CDR3 is CASSSSGGKSDTQYF. CDR3 coding DNA: TGTGCCAGCAGCTCTAGCGGGGGGAAGTCAGATACGCAGTATTTT. This chain joins TRBV7-9 and TRBJ2-3; TRBD2 matches 11 bases. The germline CDR1 and CDR2 sequences are SEHNR and FQNEAQ (reference sequence). This CDR3 is 15 amino acids long. Trimming removed 4 bases from V and 4 bases from J; junction bases left unmatched: 4.

The chain recombines TRBV14 with TRBJ2-7; D possibly corresponds to TRBD1 (7 bases). CDR1 is SGHDN, CDR2 FVKESK, per germline. Trimming left V 4 bases short and J 0 bases short, with 13 bases between. This CDR3 region has 15 residues. Written as DNA, the CDR3 is TGTGCCAGCAGCCGACAGGGACTCAGCTCCTACGAGCAGTACTTC. Protein: CASSRQGLSSYEQYF.

This clone appeared a few times. The CDR3 bases are TGCGCCAGCAGTGAGCAGGGCAGGCAGCCCCAGCATTTT. This sequence encodes CASSEQGRQPQHF. The J gene is TRBJ1-5, the V gene TRBV10-1, with D perhaps matching TRBD1 (5 bases). The germline V gene has CDR1 WNHNN and CDR2 SYGVQD (reference sequence). The CDR3 runs 13 residues. The V end was cut by 2 bases, the J end by 7 bases, with 9 bases between.

The chain employs TRBV19 and TRBJ1-4, with TRBD1 matching over 7 bases. CDR1 is LNHDA and CDR2 is SQIVND in the germline V gene (reference sequence). Trimming took 5 bases from V and 8 from J; bases not matched to a gene: 20. The CDR3 has 18 residues. CDR3: CASSLLRGLTGRVEKLFF. CDR3 coding DNA: TGTGCCAGTAGTCTCCTAAGGGGACTGACAGGGCGGGTCGAAAAACTGTTTTTT.

This clone occurred once. Here the CDR3 reads CASSFRSGANVLTF. CDR3 nucleotides: TGCGCCAGCAGCTTTCGCTCTGGGGCCAACGTCCTGACTTTC. The chain joins TRBV5-1 to TRBJ2-6; D not certain. The CDR3 runs to 14 residues. V shed 2 bases and J shed 0 bases, with 3 bases lying between them. Germline V gene lookup returns CDR1 SGHRS and CDR2 YFSETQ.

The chain is built from TRBV21-1 and TRBJ1-6; the table assigns TRBD1, which was not confirmed against the DNA. TRBV21-1 is marked as a pseudogene. This CDR3 has 17 amino acids. CDR3 in amino acids: CASRLGHRGLCNSPLHF. In DNA, the CDR3 is TGTGCCAGCAGACTAGGGCACAGGGGGCTTTGTAATTCACCCCTCCACTTT.

The V call is TRBV11-2, the J call TRBJ2-7; 8 positions agree with TRBD2. V gave up 1 base and J gave up 0 bases; unmatched junction bases: 5. The CDR3 has 16 residues. Germline values: CDR1 SGHAT, CDR2 FQNNGV. CDR3 bases: TGTGCCAGCAGCTTAGGGGCTAGCGGGTTCTCCTACGAGCAGTACTTC. Encoded protein: CASSLGASGFSYEQYF. Combining the CDR3 with reference TRBV11-2 and TRBJ2-7 gives the whole variable domain EAGVAQSPRYKIIEKRQSVAFWCNPISGHATLYWYQQILGQGPKLLIQFQNNGVVDDSQLPKDRFSAERLKGVDSTLKIQPAKLEDSAVYLCASSLGASGFSYEQYFGPGTRLTVT.

There are a few counts of this clone. The chain joins TRBV2 to TRBJ1-1; a weak D match, TRBD1 (6 bases). V lost 4 bases and J lost 3, with 9 bases in between. There are 13 residues in the CDR3. Germline lookup yields CDR1 SNHLY and CDR2 FYNNEI. The DNA for the CDR3 is TGTGCCAGCAGTGCTGAGGGGGACACTGAAGCTTTCTTT. As protein: CASSAEGDTEAFF. Full variable domain (missing parts from reference TRBV2 and TRBJ1-1): EPEVTQTPSHQVTQMGQEVILRCVPISNHLYFYWYRQILGQKVEFLVSFYNNEISEKSEIFDDQFSVERPDGSNFTLKIRSTKLEDSAMYFCASSAEGDTEAFFGQGTRLTVV.

The chain joins TRBV7-2 to TRBJ1-4, with D possibly matching TRBD1 (5 bases). Trimming removed 4 bases from V and 0 bases from J, with 9 bases in between. The CDR3 is 15 amino acids. Germline values: CDR1 SGHTA, CDR2 FQGNSA. CDR3 DNA: TGTGCCAGCAGCTCCTACAGGACAACTAATGAAAAACTGTTTTTT. Protein: CASSSYRTTNEKLFF.

Only one count was recorded for this clone. The chain couples TRBV6-4 to TRBJ1-1, with D unresolved. V dropped 7 bases and J dropped 1 base, with 10 bases sitting between them. The CDR3 contains 13 residues. Germline CDR1 reads MRHNA; CDR2 reads SNTAGT. The CDR3 region is CASKRDPNTEAFF. CDR3 DNA sequence: TGTGCCAGCAAGAGAGATCCGAACACTGAAGCTTTCTTT.

The V call is TRBV5-1, the J call TRBJ1-3; D not certain. From germline, CDR1 is SGHRS and CDR2 YFSETQ. V lost 2 bases, J lost 0 bases, and 12 bases lay in between. The CDR3 runs 16 residues. The CDR3 here is CASSFQSRISGNTIYF. CDR3 sequence (DNA): TGCGCCAGCAGCTTTCAATCCAGGATCTCTGGAAACACCATATATTTT.

This clone has a handful of counts. This chain links TRBV7-2 with TRBJ1-2; D is ambiguous. In germline, CDR1 is SGHTA, CDR2 FQGNSA. The V and J ends lost 1 base and 4 bases respectively, with 4 bases between them. This CDR3 region has 12 residues. CDR3 in DNA: TGTGCCAGCAGCTTAGGGGCCTATGGCTACACCTTC. Translated, it gives CASSLGAYGYTF.

The chain has TRBV11-2 and TRBJ2-5; D is unclear. This CDR3 contains 11 residues. Trimming stripped 4 bases from V and 9 bases from J, with 9 bases between. Germline lookup yields CDR1 SGHAT and CDR2 FQNNGV. The CDR3 spells CASSSLKAQYF. CDR3 bases: TGTGCCAGCAGCTCACTGAAAGCCCAGTACTTC.

The chain has TRBV9 and TRBJ2-7; 11 bases map to TRBD1. CDR1 and CDR2 (germline): SGDLS, YYNGEE. CDR3 length: 16 amino acids. V lost 4 bases, J lost 1 base, and 7 bases stayed unmatched. For the CDR3, the DNA is TGTGCCAGCAGCACATCCGGGACAGGGGGTTCCTACGAGCAGTACTTC. Translation: CASSTSGTGGSYEQYF.

This clone was counted only a few times. The chain carries TRBV5-4 and TRBJ1-5; no reliable D call. There are 15 residues in the CDR3. The germline CDR1 and CDR2 sequences are SGHNT and YYREEE (reference sequence). V was trimmed by 0 bases and J by 4 bases, leaving 11 bases between them. The CDR3 DNA is TGTGCCAGCAGCTTGGGGCCCCTCGGGAATCAGCCCCAGCATTTT. Protein product: CASSLGPLGNQPQHF.

The V call is TRBV7-8, the J call TRBJ1-5; D gene unclear. V lost 0 bases, J lost 1 base, and 13 bases lay in between. The CDR3 runs 17 residues. CDR1 is SGHVS, CDR2 FQNEAQ, per germline. CDR3 region: CASSLAPSGLSNQPQHF. The CDR3 region has the DNA TGTGCCAGCAGCTTAGCGCCTTCAGGCCTCAGCAATCAGCCCCAGCATTTT.

J is TRBJ2-7 and V is TRBV30; a weak D match, TRBD1 (6 bases). Germline CDR1 is GTSNPN and CDR2 is SVGIG (reference sequence). This CDR3 region has 13 residues. Trimming took off 3 bases at V and 5 bases at J, with 14 bases between the two ends. The CDR3 is CAWSYGTLDEQYF. Here the CDR3 DNA reads TGTGCCTGGAGCTATGGGACATTGGACGAGCAGTACTTC.

The CDR3 nucleotides read TGTGCCAGCAGTTTGACAGGGGAAAATCAGCCCCAGCATTTT. Residues: CASSLTGENQPQHF. The V and J genes are TRBV7-9 and TRBJ1-5; 8 nucleotides agree with TRBD1. CDR3 length equals 14 residues. Germline loops: CDR1 SEHNR, CDR2 FQNEAQ (reference sequence). V gave up 6 bases and J gave up 4 bases; unmatched junction bases: 5.

The chain combines TRBV6-5 with TRBJ2-5; a weak D match, TRBD2 (6 bases). The CDR3 length is 13 residues. Between the trimmed V and J ends, which lost 7 bases and 4 bases, there was a span of 13 bases. Germline lookup yields CDR1 MNHEY and CDR2 SVGAGI. CDR3 DNA: TGTGCCAGCATCAGTCTCGGGGGAGAGACCCAGTACTTC. It specifies CASISLGGETQYF.

The rearrangement joins TRBV2 to TRBJ2-5, with a weak D call TRBD2 (6 bases). This CDR3 has 12 residues. Trimming cost V 9 bases and J 3 bases, with 11 bases left between them. The germline V gene has CDR1 SNHLY and CDR2 FYNNEI. In DNA, the CDR3 is TGTGCCAGAGGTAGCGGAGAAGAGACCCAGTACTTC. Translation gives CARGSGEETQYF.

This CDR3 reads CASSPLRESTNEKLFF. The CDR3 nucleotides read TGTGCCAGCTCACCTCTTCGGGAAAGCACTAATGAAAAACTGTTTTTT. The chain recombines TRBV18 with TRBJ1-4; D is undetermined. CDR1 and CDR2 (germline): KGHSH, LQKENI. V was shortened by 3 bases and J by 2 bases, with 13 bases between the two germline ends. The CDR3 covers 16 residues.

The chain is built from TRBV5-4 and TRBJ2-1; TRBD2 aligns across 10 bases. The length of the CDR3 is 18 residues. Germline CDR1 SGHNT, CDR2 YYREEE (reference sequence). V lost 2 bases to trimming and J lost 0 bases; unmatched junction nucleotides: 8. The CDR3 bases are TGTGCCAGCAGCTTCGTAGCGGGGGGCTCGCGCTCCTACAATGAGCAGTTCTTC. Residues: CASSFVAGGSRSYNEQFF.